This TCR beta chain was observed in a study of blood T cell repertoires in COVID-19. Study in general: Samples taken during acute and convalescent COVID-19 were collected in the United States, Italy and Spain. Sample material is recorded as cDNA or gDNA derived from T cells, B-cell-depleted T cells, or PBMCs.

Under the authors' procedure: Reference gene primer amplification yielded estimated nucleated cell counts. The method was immunoSEQ multiplex PCR; TCRdb's version includes in-frame clones alone and lacks a portion of them. That table gives V, J and clone size, and the DNA gave D and trimming. The sample lists some 60,000 clones; about nine tenths were seen once. A few counts support this clone. J was trimmed by 2 bases and V by 7 bases; bases with no gene match: 3. Germline lookup yields CDR1 SQVTM and CDR2 ANQGSEA. The CDR3 sequence is 12 residues long. The receptor was derived from a man aged 35 to 55 with acute or convalescent COVID-19. The chain uses TRBV29-1 and TRBJ1-1; 8 bases map to TRBD1. Sequencing was performed on peripheral blood. CDR3 bases: TGCAGCGCAGGACAGGGTAACACTGAAGCTTTCTTT. This encodes CSAGQGNTEAFF. The complete variable domain, with remaining parts taken from reference TRBV29-1 and TRBJ1-1, reads SAVISQKPSRDICQRGTSLTIQCQVDSQVTMMFWYRQQPGQSLTLIATANQGSEATYESGFVIDKFPISRPNLTFSTLTVSNMSPEDSSIYLCSAGQGNTEAFFGQGTRLTVV.